Here is one T cell receptor (beta chain) with its context. The antigen remains undetermined. This entry belongs to a study of PD-1 blockade in mismatch repair-deficient tumors. Findings and caveats of the study: Tumor-resident clones, often absent from pretreatment blood, expanded after pembrolizumab and then contracted.

The CDR3 sequence is 15 residues long. Germline V gene data show CDR1 as MNHEY and CDR2 as SVGAGI. The V end was cut by 6 bases, the J end by 0 bases, with 12 bases between. Repertoires were generated with immunoSEQ multiplex PCR, while TCRdb's copy carries only in-frame clones and drops some. The repertoire holds around 38,000 clones, roughly 80% seen once, with approximately 22% in the top ten. This clonotype was sampled from an adult with mismatch repair-deficient cancer. The chain recombines TRBV6-5 with TRBJ2-1; the D gene is possibly TRBD2 (5 bases). The sequencing here drew on peripheral blood, taken 4 weeks after starting pembrolizumab. The CDR3 is CASRKTRHSYNEQFF. The CDR3 DNA reads TGTGCCAGCAGGAAAACTAGACACTCCTACAATGAGCAGTTCTTC.